The clone carrying this T cell receptor beta chain appeared a single time. The method was immunoSEQ multiplex PCR; TCRdb's version includes in-frame clones alone and lacks a portion of them. The sample has just over 250,000 clones, about 90% seen once. The trim removed 6 bases at V and 3 bases at J, leaving 5 bases unmatched. Germline V gives CDR1 SNHLY, CDR2 FYNNEI. The CDR3 extends over 14 amino acids. This sample stems from a study of blood T cell repertoires in COVID-19. Study information: Both acute and convalescent COVID-19 samples were obtained from the United States, Italy and Spain. From T cells, B-cell-depleted T cells, or PBMCs came the material, which was cDNA or gDNA.

This receptor was taken from a woman in her forties or fifties with acute or convalescent COVID-19. Sequenced material: peripheral blood. The rearrangement links TRBV2 to TRBJ2-7; 10 bases are shared with TRBD2. The CDR3 here is CASRPSGSSYEQYF. The CDR3 DNA follows: TGTGCCAGCAGACCTAGCGGGAGTAGCTACGAGCAGTACTTC.